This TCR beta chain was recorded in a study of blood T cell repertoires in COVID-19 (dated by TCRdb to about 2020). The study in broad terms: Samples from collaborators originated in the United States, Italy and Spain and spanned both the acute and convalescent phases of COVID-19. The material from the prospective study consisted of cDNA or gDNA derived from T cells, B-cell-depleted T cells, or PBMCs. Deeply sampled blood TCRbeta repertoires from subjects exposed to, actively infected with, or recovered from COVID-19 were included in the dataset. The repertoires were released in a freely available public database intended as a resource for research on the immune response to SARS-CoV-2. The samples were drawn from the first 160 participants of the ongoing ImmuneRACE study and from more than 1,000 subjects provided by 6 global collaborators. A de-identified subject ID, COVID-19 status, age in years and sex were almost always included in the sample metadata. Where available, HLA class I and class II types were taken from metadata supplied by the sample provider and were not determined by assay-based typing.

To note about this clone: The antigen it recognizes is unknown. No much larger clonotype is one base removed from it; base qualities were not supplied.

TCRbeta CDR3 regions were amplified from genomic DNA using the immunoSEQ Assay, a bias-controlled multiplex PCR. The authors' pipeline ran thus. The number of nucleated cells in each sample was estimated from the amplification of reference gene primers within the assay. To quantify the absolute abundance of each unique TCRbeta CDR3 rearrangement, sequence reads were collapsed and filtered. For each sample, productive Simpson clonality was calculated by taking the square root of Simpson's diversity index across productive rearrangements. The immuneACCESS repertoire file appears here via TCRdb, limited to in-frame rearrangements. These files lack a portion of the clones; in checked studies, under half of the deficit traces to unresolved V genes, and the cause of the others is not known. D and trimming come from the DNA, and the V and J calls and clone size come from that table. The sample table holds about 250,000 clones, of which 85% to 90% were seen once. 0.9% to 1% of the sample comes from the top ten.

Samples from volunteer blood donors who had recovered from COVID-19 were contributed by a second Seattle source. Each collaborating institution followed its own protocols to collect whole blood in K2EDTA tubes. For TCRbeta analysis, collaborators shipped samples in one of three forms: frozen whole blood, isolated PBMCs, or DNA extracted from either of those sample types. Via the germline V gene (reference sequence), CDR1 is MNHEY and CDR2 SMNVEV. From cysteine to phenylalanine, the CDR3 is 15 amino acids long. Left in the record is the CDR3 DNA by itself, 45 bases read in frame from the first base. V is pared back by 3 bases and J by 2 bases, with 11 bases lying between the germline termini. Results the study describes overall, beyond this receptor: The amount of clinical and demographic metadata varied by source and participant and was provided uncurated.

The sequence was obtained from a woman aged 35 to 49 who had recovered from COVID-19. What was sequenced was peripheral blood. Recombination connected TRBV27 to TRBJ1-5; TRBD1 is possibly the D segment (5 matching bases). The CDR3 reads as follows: CASSFGQGGNQPQHF. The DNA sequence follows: TGTGCCAGCAGTTTTGGGCAGGGCGGCAATCAGCCCCAGCATTTT.